These 18 T cell receptor beta chains were all obtained from the same sample, sequenced in a study of blood T cell repertoires in COVID-19. Measured with immunoSEQ multiplex PCR; TCRdb has only the in-frame clones, and not every one. This sample has around 250,000 clones; 85% to 90% occur once, and the top ten carry 1.5% to 2%. Sample: PBMCs or T cells enriched from blood (not recorded which). Receptors were obtained from a woman aged 50 to 65 who had recovered from COVID-19.

The chain couples TRBV11-3 to TRBJ2-1, with D hard to call. CDR1 and CDR2 (germline): SGHNT, YENEEA. The germline V and J ends were trimmed by 1 base and 11 bases, with 15 bases remaining between them. CDR3 length: 14 residues. CDR3 DNA: TGTGCCAGCAGCTTAGGTTCCCCTCCGACACAGCAGTTCTTC. This sequence encodes CASSLGSPPTQQFF.

This chain uses TRBV2 with TRBJ1-5, with TRBD1 identical over 10 bases. CDR1 and CDR2 from the germline V gene are SNHLY and FYNNEI. After removal of 5 bases from V and 2 bases from J, the junction contained 9 bases not matched to a gene. The CDR3 has 17 residues. CDR3 amino acids: CASSRTGGGVGNQPQHF. The CDR3 DNA follows: TGTGCCAGCAGTCGGACAGGGGGAGGAGTGGGCAATCAGCCCCAGCATTTT.

The chain uses TRBV10-3 and TRBJ2-7; TRBD1 matches 8 bases. V shed 5 bases, J shed 3 bases, and the junction held 9 bases outside the gene matches. The CDR3 totals 15 residues. Germline CDR1 is ENHRY and CDR2 is SYGVKD. The CDR3 DNA follows: TGTGCCATCAGTCAGCAGGCTGGACAGGGCTACGAGCAGTACTTC. It encodes CAISQQAGQGYEQYF.

This clone appeared once. This chain uses TRBV9 with TRBJ2-1; possible D gene TRBD2, 5 bases. V was clipped by 3 bases and J by 1 base, with 8 bases between them. This CDR3 region has 14 residues. CDR1 is SGDLS, CDR2 YYNGEE, per germline. In DNA form, the CDR3 reads TGTGCCAGCAGCGCGAGGGCGTCCTACAATGAGCAGTTCTTC. The encoded protein is CASSARASYNEQFF.

Comment on this clone: Within the sample, other DNA sequences also encode this same CDR3. This chain joins TRBV18 and TRBJ1-5, with 10 bases lining up with TRBD1. Germline V gene sequence: CDR1 KGHSH, CDR2 LQKENI. This CDR3 is built from 15 residues. V lost 3 bases to trimming and J lost 2 bases; unmatched junction nucleotides: 1. The CDR3 bases are TGTGCCAGCTCACCTGGGACAGGGGGCAATCAGCCCCAGCATTTT. Its translation: CASSPGTGGNQPQHF.

This rearrangement joins TRBV5-1 to TRBJ2-1, with TRBD2 matching 9 bases. The CDR3 has 17 residues. The V and J ends lost 0 bases and 4 bases, in that order; junction bases with no gene match: 8. CDR1 and CDR2 (germline): SGHRS, YFSETQ. The CDR3 loop reads CASSLAAGGQKYNEQFF. DNA for the CDR3: TGCGCCAGCAGCTTGGCCGCGGGAGGGCAAAAATACAATGAGCAGTTCTTC.

This chain connects TRBV30 to TRBJ1-1; 10 bases fit TRBD1. With 3 bases clipped from V and 5 bases from J, the junction kept 9 bases outside the gene matches. CDR1 is GTSNPN and CDR2 is SVGIG in the germline V gene (reference sequence). The CDR3 has 15 amino acids. CDR3 DNA: TGTGCCTGGAGAGAACTTACGGACAGGGGGACTGAAGCTTTCTTT. Translation gives CAWRELTDRGTEAFF.

This clone was picked up one time. The chain joins TRBV5-8 to TRBJ1-6; D unresolved. The CDR3 is made up of 16 amino acids. Germline CDR1 is SGHTS and CDR2 is YDEGEE. V was cut by 0 bases and J by 7 bases, with 14 bases left in between. This CDR3 reads CASSLELIVRNSPLHF. Here the CDR3 DNA reads TGTGCCAGCAGCTTGGAGTTGATCGTCAGGAATTCACCCCTCCACTTT. The full variable domain, rest sourced from reference TRBV5-8 and TRBJ1-6, is EAGVTQSPTHLIKTRGQQATLRCSPISGHTSVYWYQQALGLGLQFLLWYDEGEERNRGNFPPRFSGRQFPNYSSELNVNALELEDSALYLCASSLELIVRNSPLHFGNGTRLTVT.

This chain joins TRBV5-1 and TRBJ1-2, with D perhaps TRBD1 (5 bases). The CDR3 extends over 14 amino acids. Germline-derived CDR1 and CDR2 are SGHRS and YFSETQ. The ends were cut back, 1 base at V and 4 bases at J, with 11 bases in the middle. The CDR3, as DNA: TGCGCCAGCAGCTTGTCTGGGGCTATCTATGGCTACACCTTC. It is translated as CASSLSGAIYGYTF.

This chain uses TRBV5-1 with TRBJ2-5; D may be TRBD2 (6 bases). The CDR3 is made up of 15 amino acids. V gave up 0 bases and J gave up 4 bases, with 13 bases separating them. From germline, CDR1 is SGHRS and CDR2 YFSETQ. CDR3 sequence reads: CASSLAGRGGETQYF. DNA of the CDR3: TGCGCCAGCAGCTTGGCGGGTCGGGGAGGAGAGACCCAGTACTTC.

This clone turned up a few times. This chain connects TRBV6-5 to TRBJ2-7; possible D gene TRBD1, 5 bases. Germline values: CDR1 MNHEY, CDR2 SVGAGI. The CDR3 runs 12 residues. Trimming removed 6 bases from V and 2 bases from J, with 8 bases in between. The CDR3 loop reads CASSDRTYEQYF. The DNA for the CDR3 is TGTGCCAGCAGCGACAGAACCTACGAGCAGTACTTC.

The chain couples TRBV11-2 to TRBJ1-5; 8 bases are a match to TRBD1. The CDR3 is 13 amino acids. V shed 5 bases, J shed 7 bases, and the junction held 4 bases outside the gene matches. The germline gives CDR1 SGHAT, CDR2 FQNNGV. This CDR3 is CASSPDRAQPQHF. CDR3 nucleotide sequence: TGTGCCAGCAGCCCGGACAGGGCCCAGCCCCAGCATTTT.

The genes are TRBV19 and TRBJ1-2; no reliable D call. Trimming took off 8 bases at V and 7 bases at J, with 11 bases between the two ends. The CDR3 is 11 amino acids. Germline V gene sequence: CDR1 LNHDA, CDR2 SQIVND (reference sequence). This CDR3 reads CASYLGGGYTF. In DNA form, the CDR3 reads TGTGCCAGTTACTTAGGCGGTGGCTACACCTTC.

This clone was observed a few times. J is TRBJ2-7 and V is TRBV27; TRBD1 matches at 7 bases. Germline CDR1 reads MNHEY; CDR2 reads SMNVEV (reference sequence). The V and J ends lost 4 bases and 3 bases, in that order; junction bases with no gene match: 9. The length of the CDR3 is 15 residues. Here the CDR3 reads CASSSPGTVHYEQYF. The DNA of the CDR3 is TGTGCCAGCAGTTCCCCAGGGACAGTCCACTACGAGCAGTACTTC.

The CDR3 loop is CSVEVGGRGLGEQYF. DNA for the CDR3: TGCAGCGTTGAAGTCGGGGGCAGGGGGCTCGGCGAGCAGTACTTC. The rearrangement joins TRBV29-1 to TRBJ2-7; 8 nucleotides match TRBD1. CDR1 SQVTM and CDR2 ANQGSEA come from the germline V gene. This CDR3 is 15 amino acids long. V was pared by 1 base and J by 6 bases, with 11 bases of the junction left unmatched.

This sequence joins TRBV7-9 and TRBJ2-1, with 13 bases identical to TRBD2. After removal of 5 bases from V and 8 bases from J, the junction contained 6 bases not matched to a gene. The germline V gene has CDR1 SEHNR and CDR2 FQNEAQ (reference sequence). CDR3 length: 15 amino acids. The CDR3 DNA sequence: TGTGCCAGCAGCCACGGGACTAGCGGGATATATGAGCAGTTCTTC. Translating gives CASSHGTSGIYEQFF.

The V call is TRBV10-3, the J call TRBJ1-3; 8 positions agree with TRBD1. Germline CDR1 and CDR2: ENHRY and SYGVKD. The CDR3 sequence is 16 residues long. Germline trimming cut 6 bases from V and 4 bases from J; bases unmatched to any gene: 11. CDR3 DNA: TGTGCCATCAGCGAATCGACCTGGGACAGGGGAAACACCATATATTTT. Protein: CAISESTWDRGNTIYF.

The chain carries TRBV27 and TRBJ2-1, with TRBD2 matching 7 bases. With V trimmed by 8 bases and J by 4 bases, 5 bases remained unmatched. CDR3 length equals 13 residues. CDR1 and CDR2 (germline): MNHEY, SMNVEV (reference sequence). The DNA for the CDR3 is TGTGCCAGCGGACTAGGATTGTACAATGAGCAGTTCTTC. This gives the protein CASGLGLYNEQFF.